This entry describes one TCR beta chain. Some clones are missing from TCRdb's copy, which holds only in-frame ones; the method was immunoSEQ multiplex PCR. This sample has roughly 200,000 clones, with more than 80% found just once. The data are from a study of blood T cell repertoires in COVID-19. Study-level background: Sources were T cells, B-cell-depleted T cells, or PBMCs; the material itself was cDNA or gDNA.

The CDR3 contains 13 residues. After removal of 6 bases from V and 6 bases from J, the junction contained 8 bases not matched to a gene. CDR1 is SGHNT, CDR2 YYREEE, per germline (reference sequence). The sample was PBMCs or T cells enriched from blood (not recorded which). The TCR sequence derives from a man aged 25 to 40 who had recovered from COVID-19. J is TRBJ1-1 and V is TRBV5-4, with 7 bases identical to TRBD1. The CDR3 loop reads CASNSPQGAEAFF. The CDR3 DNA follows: TGTGCCAGCAACTCCCCTCAGGGGGCTGAAGCTTTCTTT.